One and the same sample provided the 15 T cell receptor beta chains below, sequenced in a study of T cells in Graves' hyperthyroidism and ophthalmopathy. Authors of the study amplified TCR beta CDR3 regions from RNA transcripts. TCR CDR3 regions were first amplified by RT-PCR with HTBI primers. TCRdb re-analysed the multiplex PCR reads in MiXCR, keeping a single row per CDR3 protein. The sample comprises 550,000 to 800,000 distinct CDR3 sequences, 15% to 20% of which are singletons, and 15% rests with the top ten. The sequenced sample consisted of blood. These receptors were taken from a man aged 50 to 59 with Graves' hyperthyroidism.

Comments on this clonotype: This sequence may be a read error, since a much larger clone differs from it by one base. V is TRBV7-3 and J is TRBJ2-7, with a possible D match to TRBD1 (7 bases). Germline V lookup: CDR1 SGHTA, CDR2 FQGTGA. The CDR3 is 15 residues long. CDR3 bases: TGTACCAGCAGCTTACAACAGGGGAGGTTCTACGAGCAGTACTTC. It is translated as CTSSLQQGRFYEQYF.

V usage is TRBV28 and J usage is TRBJ2-1; D ambiguous. The germline gives CDR1 MDHEN, CDR2 SYDVKM. CDR3 length: 13 residues. The V end lost 6 bases, the J end lost 11 bases, and 17 bases lay between the germline ends. The CDR3 sequence is CASSPTLEIKQFF. DNA of the CDR3: TGTGCCAGCAGCCCGACCCTAGAAATTAAGCAGTTCTTC.

This clonotype has ten or more counts. The chain joins TRBV5-1 to TRBJ1-1; D gene unclear. V lost 1 base and J 1 base, leaving 11 bases between the germline ends. Germline lookup yields CDR1 SGHRS and CDR2 YFSETQ. This CDR3 spans 15 amino acids. The CDR3 sequence: CASSLHPESNTEAFF. The CDR3 nucleotides are TGCGCCAGCAGCTTGCACCCAGAATCGAACACTGAAGCTTTCTTT.

This clonotype was picked up many times. The chain is built from TRBV7-2 and TRBJ1-5, with D tentatively TRBD1 (6 bases). The V end was cut by 2 bases, the J end by 6 bases, with 17 bases between. Germline CDR1 SGHTA, CDR2 FQGNSA. The CDR3 sequence is 16 residues long. The CDR3 spells CASSLSGRQGTQPQHF. The CDR3 coding sequence is TGTGCCAGCAGCTTAAGTGGTAGGCAGGGGACTCAGCCCCAGCATTTT. Complete variable domain (other parts from reference TRBV7-2 and TRBJ1-5): GAGVSQSPSNKVTEKGKDVELRCDPISGHTALYWYRQSLGQGLEFLIYFQGNSAPDKSGLPSDRFSAERTGGSVSTLTIQRTQQEDSAVYLCASSLSGRQGTQPQHFGDGTRLSIL.

This clonotype has a count of ten or more. The junction departs from germline at one end; a sequencing error may be responsible. This sequence joins TRBV11-2 and TRBJ2-5; D possibly corresponds to TRBD2 (5 bases). Germline CDR1 reads SGHAT; CDR2 reads FQNNGV. This CDR3 comprises 15 residues. The CDR3 reads CASSLSSPTWETQYF. The DNA for the CDR3 is TGTGCCAGCAGCTTATCCTCACCAACCTGGGAGACTCAGTACTTC.

This clonotype was detected ten times or more. The chain carries TRBV7-2 and TRBJ1-5; no clear D. Looked up from germline, CDR1 is SGHTA and CDR2 is FQGNSA. There are 13 residues in the CDR3. V was cut by 8 bases and J by 3 bases, with 11 bases left in between. CDR3 sequence reads: CASCRELNQPQHF. The CDR3 bases are TGTGCCAGCTGTCGGGAGCTCAATCAGCCCCAGCATTTT.

This clonotype was observed a few times. This rearrangement joins TRBV24-1 to TRBJ2-1; D is uncertain. Germline loops: CDR1 KGHDR, CDR2 SFDVKD. The V gene lost 5 bases and the J gene lost 9 bases, with 10 bases spanning the gap. The CDR3 sequence is 12 residues long. As DNA, the CDR3 is TGTGCCACCAGTGGATCGACCAGTGAGCAGTTCTTC. Protein: CATSGSTSEQFF.

This clonotype was seen a few times. J is TRBJ1-2 and V is TRBV28; 7 nucleotides line up with TRBD1. Germline trimming cut 6 bases from V and 7 bases from J; bases unmatched to any gene: 11. CDR1 and CDR2 from the germline V gene are MDHEN and SYDVKM. The CDR3 runs to 14 residues. Here the CDR3 reads CASRHTDRDGGYTF. In DNA form, the CDR3 reads TGTGCCAGCAGACATACCGACAGGGATGGTGGCTACACCTTC.

This clonotype came up many times. The gene calls are TRBV6-1 and TRBJ1-1, with 11 bases fitting TRBD1. After removal of 4 bases from V and 1 base from J, the junction contained 8 bases not matched to a gene. This CDR3 has 17 residues. Germline CDR1 MNHNS, CDR2 SASEGT. The CDR3: CASSGRTGGLANTEAFF. The CDR3 DNA is TGTGCCAGCAGTGGACGGACAGGGGGCCTTGCGAACACTGAAGCTTTCTTT.

There are a few counts of this clonotype. This chain uses TRBV6-2 or TRBV6-3 with TRBJ2-7, with D uncertain. This CDR3 has 13 residues. The germline gives CDR1 MNHEY, CDR2 SVGEGT. V lost 7 bases and J lost 9, with 19 bases in between. The CDR3 sequence: CASNDGTLLRQYF. The DNA for the CDR3 is TGTGCCAGCAACGACGGCACCCTTCTACGGCAGTACTTC.

This clonotype occurred many times. The chain employs TRBV28 and TRBJ2-5; D remains ambiguous. V was clipped by 4 bases and J by 3 bases, with 12 bases between them. Germline assignment: CDR1 MDHEN and CDR2 SYDVKM. This CDR3 has 14 amino acids. The CDR3 bases are TGTGCCAGCAGTTCTGGGGTCCTTAAAGAGACCCAGTACTTC. It specifies CASSSGVLKETQYF.

The CDR3 DNA follows: TGTGCCAGCAGACCACGTTCCGGAGGTGGGGAGACCCAGTACTTC. It translates to CASRPRSGGGETQYF. The rearrangement links TRBV28 to TRBJ2-5; a weak D match, TRBD2 (5 bases). Trimming removed 6 bases from V and 5 bases from J, with 19 bases in between. The CDR3 is made up of 15 amino acids. The V gene's germline CDR1 is MDHEN and CDR2 SYDVKM.

This clonotype was seen at least ten times. The chain has TRBV12-3 or TRBV12-4 and TRBJ2-5; TRBD1 is a possible D gene (6 bases). The CDR3 extends over 15 amino acids. Trimming stripped 6 bases from V and 0 bases from J, with 14 bases between. The CDR3, as DNA: TGTGCCAGCAGCTCCCGGACAGTGTACCAAGAGACCCAGTACTTC. The encoded protein is CASSSRTVYQETQYF.

This clonotype has only a few counts. The J gene is TRBJ2-2, the V gene TRBV7-3; D remains ambiguous. This CDR3 spans 16 amino acids. V was shortened by 1 base and J by 1 base, with 10 bases between the two germline ends. From germline, CDR1 is SGHTA and CDR2 FQGTGA. The CDR3, as DNA: TGTGCCAGCAGCTTAAAGTCGACCTTGAACACCGGGGAGCTGTTTTTT. This codes for CASSLKSTLNTGELFF.

This clonotype was seen a few times. J is TRBJ1-5 and V is TRBV14; D uncertain. The CDR3 covers 13 residues. Per the germline V gene, CDR1 is SGHDN and CDR2 is FVKESK. V lost 3 bases and J 4 bases, leaving 7 bases between the germline ends. The CDR3 nucleotides read TGTGCCAGCAGCCAGAATGGGAATCAGCCCCAGCATTTT. It is translated as CASSQNGNQPQHF.